This TCR beta chain originates from a study of T cell repertoires in aging, cancer and after chemotherapy. Peripheral blood genomic DNA, not sorted cells or RNA, was the template. V was cut by 4 bases and J by 1 base, with 13 bases left in between. This CDR3 is 15 amino acids long. Germline lookup yields CDR1 SGHTA and CDR2 FQGNSA. A mixed TRB-A/B primer pool amplified rearranged TRB by multiplex touch-down PCR. TCRdb reanalysed the multiplex PCR reads using MiXCR and keeps one entry per CDR3 protein. The repertoire holds some 10,000 distinct CDR3 sequences, 33% seen once, with approximately 3% in the top ten.

This sequence was found in a human donor in good health. Material for sequencing was blood. The rearrangement joins TRBV7-2 to TRBJ1-1, with D maybe TRBD1 (5 bases). The CDR3, as DNA: TGTGCCAGCAGCTCCCATCCCGACAGGAACACTGAAGCTTTCTTT. The encoded protein is CASSSHPDRNTEAFF.